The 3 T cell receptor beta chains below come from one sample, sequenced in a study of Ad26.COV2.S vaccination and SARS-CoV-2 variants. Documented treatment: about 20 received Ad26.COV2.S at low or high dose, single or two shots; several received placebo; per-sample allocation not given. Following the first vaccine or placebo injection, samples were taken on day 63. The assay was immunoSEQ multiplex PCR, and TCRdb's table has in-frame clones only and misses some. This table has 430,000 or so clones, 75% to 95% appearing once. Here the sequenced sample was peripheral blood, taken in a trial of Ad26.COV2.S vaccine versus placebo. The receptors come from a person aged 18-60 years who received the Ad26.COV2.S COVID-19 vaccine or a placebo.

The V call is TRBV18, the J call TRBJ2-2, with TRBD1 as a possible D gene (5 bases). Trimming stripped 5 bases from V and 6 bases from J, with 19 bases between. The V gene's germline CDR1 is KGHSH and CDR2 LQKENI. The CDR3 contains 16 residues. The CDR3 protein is CASSSGWGTMAGELFF. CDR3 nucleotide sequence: TGTGCCAGCTCATCCGGATGGGGCACTATGGCCGGGGAGCTGTTTTTT.

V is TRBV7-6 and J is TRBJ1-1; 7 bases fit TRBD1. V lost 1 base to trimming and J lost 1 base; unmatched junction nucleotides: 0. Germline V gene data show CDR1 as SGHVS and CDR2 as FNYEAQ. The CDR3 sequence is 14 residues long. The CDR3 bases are TGTGCCAGCAGCTTAGGACAGGGGAACACTGAAGCTTTCTTT. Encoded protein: CASSLGQGNTEAFF.

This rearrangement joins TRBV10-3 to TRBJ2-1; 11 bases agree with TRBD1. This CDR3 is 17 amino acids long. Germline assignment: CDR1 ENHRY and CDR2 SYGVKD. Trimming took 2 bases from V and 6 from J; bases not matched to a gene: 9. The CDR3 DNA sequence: TGTGCCATCAGTGAGCATTTGAGGGGACAGGGGGGCAATGAGCAGTTCTTC. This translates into CAISEHLRGQGGNEQFF.